This TCR beta chain came from a study of Ad26.COV2.S vaccination and SARS-CoV-2 variants. Sample treatment: about 20 received Ad26.COV2.S at low or high dose, single or two shots; 5 received placebo; per-sample allocation not given. Sampling occurred on day 63 after the first vaccine or placebo injection. V lost 0 bases to trimming and J lost 7 bases; unmatched junction nucleotides: 5. CDR3 size: 16 residues. Germline V gene sequence: CDR1 LGHNA, CDR2 YSLEER. Generated by immunoSEQ multiplex PCR, the TCRdb table keeps only in-frame clones and is missing some. The table includes a few hundred thousand clones, 85% to 90% detected once.

The chain uses TRBV4-3 and TRBJ2-2, with 10 bases matching TRBD2. The source was peripheral blood, collected in a trial of Ad26.COV2.S vaccine versus placebo. The sequence was obtained from a person aged 18-60 years who received the Ad26.COV2.S COVID-19 vaccine or a placebo. The CDR3 sequence is CASSQEERGGVGELFF. The CDR3, as DNA: TGCGCCAGCAGCCAAGAAGAGCGGGGGGGGGTCGGGGAGCTGTTTTTT.